A single sample is the source of the 12 T cell receptor beta chains below, sequenced in a study of CD8+ T cells in alopecia areata. The treatment: oral pan-JAK inhibitor, 5-10 mg twice daily. cDNA serving as the sequencing template came from extracted, reverse transcribed RNA. Assay used: immunoSEQ multiplex PCR; TCRdb lists only in-frame clones, some missing. The sample carries approximately 210,000 clones, just under 65% recorded once. The starting material was CD4+ T cells sorted from blood, obtained around week 50, from a patient treated with tofacitinib. The origin of the receptors is a human donor with alopecia areata.

Only a few counts were recorded for this clone. This chain joins TRBV14 and TRBJ2-1; 7 positions agree with TRBD1. From germline, CDR1 is SGHDN and CDR2 FVKESK. This CDR3 is 15 amino acids long. V dropped 3 bases and J dropped 9; count of bases not matched to a gene: 11. The CDR3 DNA follows: TGTGCCAGCAGCCACAGGTCGGGACAGAACCGTGAGCAGTTCTTC. As protein: CASSHRSGQNREQFF.

In this sample, this clone turned up once. This rearrangement joins TRBV29-1 to TRBJ1-2; no reliable D call. CDR1 SQVTM and CDR2 ANQGSEA come from the germline V gene. The CDR3 loop spans 14 amino acids. V lost 4 bases to trimming and J lost 4 bases, with 16 bases between them. In DNA form, the CDR3 reads TGCAGCGTTGGAGGGTGGAGTGGATCCTATGGCTACACCTTC. It yields the protein CSVGGWSGSYGYTF.

This rearrangement joins TRBV7-2 to TRBJ1-2; D ambiguous. Germline V gene data show CDR1 as SGHTA and CDR2 as FQGNSA. The V and J ends lost 7 bases and 0 bases respectively, with 18 bases between them. The CDR3 covers 16 residues. This chain's CDR3 is CASTTDPGSANYGYTF. In DNA form, the CDR3 reads TGTGCCAGCACCACGGACCCCGGTTCGGCTAACTATGGCTACACCTTC.

The chain combines TRBV29-1 with TRBJ2-7; weak D call: TRBD1 (5 bases). The CDR3 extends over 11 amino acids. CDR1 is SQVTM and CDR2 is ANQGSEA in the germline V gene. V dropped 8 bases and J dropped 9 bases, with 17 bases sitting between them. The CDR3 here is CSTQDSGWQYF. The DNA for the CDR3 is TGCAGCACGCAAGACTCAGGGTGGCAGTACTTC.

This CDR3 reads CASSVSWGTDTQYF. Written as DNA, the CDR3 is TGTGCCAGCAGTGTCTCCTGGGGCACAGATACGCAGTATTTT. The V call is TRBV2, the J call TRBJ2-3; D is ambiguous. The CDR3 has 14 residues. Germline loops: CDR1 SNHLY, CDR2 FYNNEI. The V gene lost 4 bases and the J gene lost 1 base, with 9 bases spanning the gap.

The V gene is TRBV4-2, the J gene TRBJ2-4; TRBD1 matches 8 bases. The CDR3 spans 14 residues. Germline lookup yields CDR1 LGHNA and CDR2 YNFKEQ. J was trimmed by 5 bases and V by 6 bases; bases with no gene match: 6. The CDR3 region is CASSDRGYENIQYF. CDR3 DNA sequence: TGTGCCAGCAGTGACAGGGGATACGAAAACATTCAGTACTTC.

This clone was found a few times. This chain joins TRBV11-1 and TRBJ2-1; D may match TRBD1 or TRBD2 (5 bases each). Germline CDR1 is SGHAT and CDR2 is FQDESV (reference sequence). Trimming removed 4 bases from V and 5 bases from J, with 9 bases in between. The CDR3 is 13 residues long. The DNA of the CDR3 is TGTGCCAGCAGCTCCAGGGAGCACAATGAGCAGTTCTTC. Translated, it gives CASSSREHNEQFF.

V gene TRBV4-3 combines with J gene TRBJ2-3; no clear D. The germline CDR1 and CDR2 sequences are LGHNA and YSLEER. Trimming stripped 0 bases from V and 8 bases from J, with 9 bases between. CDR3 length equals 13 residues. Here the CDR3 reads CASSQDGVATQYF. CDR3 bases: TGCGCCAGCAGCCAAGATGGGGTGGCTACGCAGTATTTT.

V and J are TRBV7-9 and TRBJ2-4; possible D gene TRBD1, 5 bases. This CDR3 spans 14 amino acids. CDR1 and CDR2 (germline): SEHNR, FQNEAQ (reference sequence). V was pared by 2 bases and J by 4 bases, with 9 bases between. For the CDR3, the DNA is TGTGCCAGCAGCTTACCCCGACAGAAAAACATTCAGTACTTC. It codes for CASSLPRQKNIQYF.

This clone was detected only a few times. The chain joins TRBV9 to TRBJ2-3; TRBD2 aligns across 8 bases. Germline-derived CDR1 and CDR2 are SGDLS and YYNGEE. This CDR3 is built from 14 residues. Trimming at V came to 4 bases and at J to 6 bases, leaving 7 bases not matched to a gene. This CDR3 is CASSLGGGMDTQYF. Here the CDR3 DNA reads TGTGCCAGCAGCCTCGGGGGGGGCATGGATACGCAGTATTTT. The full variable domain, completed using reference TRBV9 and TRBJ2-3, is DSGVTQTPKHLITATGQRVTLRCSPRSGDLSVYWYQQSLDQGLQFLIQYYNGEERAKGNILERFSAQQFPDLHSELNLSSLELGDSALYFCASSLGGGMDTQYFGPGTRLTVL.

The rearrangement joins TRBV25-1 to TRBJ1-4, with D unclear. Germline CDR1 is MGHDK and CDR2 is SYGVNS. V was cut by 2 bases and J by 8 bases, with 21 bases left in between. This CDR3 region has 17 residues. The CDR3 protein is CASSERAGGFFQEKLFF. The DNA of the CDR3 is TGTGCCAGCAGTGAACGGGCGGGAGGGTTTTTTCAGGAAAAACTGTTTTTT.

This clone has a handful of counts. The chain carries TRBV29-1 and TRBJ1-2; no firm D call. Per the germline V gene, CDR1 is SQVTM and CDR2 is ANQGSEA. Trimming stripped 7 bases from V and 5 bases from J, with 14 bases between. There are 12 residues in the CDR3. The CDR3 region is CSARGTEYGYTF. The CDR3 DNA sequence: TGCAGCGCCAGAGGAACGGAGTATGGCTACACCTTC.